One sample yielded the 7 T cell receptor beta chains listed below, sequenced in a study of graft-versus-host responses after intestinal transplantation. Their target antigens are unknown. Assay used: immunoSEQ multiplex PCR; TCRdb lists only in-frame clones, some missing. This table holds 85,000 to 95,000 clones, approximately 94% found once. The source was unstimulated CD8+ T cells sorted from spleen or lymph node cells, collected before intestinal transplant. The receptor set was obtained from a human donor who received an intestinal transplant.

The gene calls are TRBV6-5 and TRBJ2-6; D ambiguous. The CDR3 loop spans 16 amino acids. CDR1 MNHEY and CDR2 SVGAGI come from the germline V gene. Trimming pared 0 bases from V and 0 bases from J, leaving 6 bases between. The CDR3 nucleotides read TGTGCCAGCAGTTACTCGAGAGGCTCTGGGGCCAACGTCCTGACTTTC. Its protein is CASSYSRGSGANVLTF.

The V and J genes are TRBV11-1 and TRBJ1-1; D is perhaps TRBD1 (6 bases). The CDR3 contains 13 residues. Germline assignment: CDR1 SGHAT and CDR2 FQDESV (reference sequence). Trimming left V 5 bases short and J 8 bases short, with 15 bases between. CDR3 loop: CASSPEVGAEAFF. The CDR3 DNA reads TGTGCCAGCAGCCCTGAAGTGGGGGCCGAAGCTTTCTTT.

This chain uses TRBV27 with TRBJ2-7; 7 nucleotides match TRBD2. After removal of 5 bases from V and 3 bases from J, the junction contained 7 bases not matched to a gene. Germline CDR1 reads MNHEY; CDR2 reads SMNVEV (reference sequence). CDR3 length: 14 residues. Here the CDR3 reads CASSPRASGYEQYF. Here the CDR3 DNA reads TGTGCCAGCAGTCCGAGAGCTAGCGGCTACGAGCAGTACTTC.

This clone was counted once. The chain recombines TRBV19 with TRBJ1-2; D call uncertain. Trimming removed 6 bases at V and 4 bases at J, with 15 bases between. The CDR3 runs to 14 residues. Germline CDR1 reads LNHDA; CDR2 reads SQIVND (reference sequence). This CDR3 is CASSRGSAGYGYTF. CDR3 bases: TGTGCCAGTAGCCGCGGGTCCGCGGGCTATGGCTACACCTTC. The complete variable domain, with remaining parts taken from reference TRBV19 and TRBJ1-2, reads DGGITQSPKYLFRKEGQNVTLSCEQNLNHDAMYWYRQDPGQGLRLIYYSQIVNDFQKGDIAEGYSVSREKKESFPLTVTSAQKNPTAFYLCASSRGSAGYGYTFGSGTRLTVV.

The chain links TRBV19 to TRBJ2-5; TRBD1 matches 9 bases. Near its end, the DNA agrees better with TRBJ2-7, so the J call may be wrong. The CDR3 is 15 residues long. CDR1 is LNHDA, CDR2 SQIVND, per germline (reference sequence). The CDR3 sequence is CASSNRGQHSYEQYF. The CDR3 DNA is TGTGCCAGTAGTAACAGGGGGCAACACTCCTACGAGCAGTACTTC.

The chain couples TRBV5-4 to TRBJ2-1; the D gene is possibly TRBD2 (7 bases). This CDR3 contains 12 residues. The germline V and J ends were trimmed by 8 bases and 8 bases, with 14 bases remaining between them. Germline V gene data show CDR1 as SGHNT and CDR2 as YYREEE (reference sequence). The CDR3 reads CASTGGGYEQFF. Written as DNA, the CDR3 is TGTGCCAGTACGGGGGGCGGGTATGAGCAGTTCTTC.

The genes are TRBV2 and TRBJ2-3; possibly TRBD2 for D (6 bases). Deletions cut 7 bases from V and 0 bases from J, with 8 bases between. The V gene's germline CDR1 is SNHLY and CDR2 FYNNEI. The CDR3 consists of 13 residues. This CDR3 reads CASKSGSTDTQYF. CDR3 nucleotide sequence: TGTGCCAGCAAAAGCGGGAGCACAGATACGCAGTATTTT.